This is a list of T cell receptor beta chains from one sample in a study of T-cell memory formation after mild COVID-19. TCRdb analysed the 5' RACE reads with MiXCR anew, one entry per CDR3 protein. The sample contains tens of thousands of distinct CDR3 sequences, around a quarter of which appear only once. The sequenced material came from PBMCs or a T cell subset sorted from them (not recorded which). These receptors were collected from a man between 18 and 29 years old who had mild COVID-19 (a few samples of this study predate the infection). Cell type and time point are not known. The CDR3 runs from the conserved cysteine through the conserved F or W. Each record gives: V gene, J gene, D gene, clone size, CDR3 protein, CDR3 DNA. A D gene is named only where the DNA matches it firmly. For some rows the clone size is stated as once, few or many, or as a class when expanded; others skip it.

V gene: TRBV11-2
J gene: TRBJ2-5
D gene: -
clone size: -
CDR3 protein: CASSFDIAARETQYF
CDR3 DNA: TGTGCCAGCAGCTTCGACATAGCGGCACGAGAGACCCAGTACTTC

V gene: TRBV7-2
J gene: TRBJ1-6
D gene: TRBD1
clone size: -
CDR3 protein: CASSLAQGTYNSPLHF
CDR3 DNA: TGTGCCAGCAGCTTAGCACAGGGGACTTATAATTCACCCCTCCACTTT

V gene: TRBV4-3
J gene: TRBJ2-7
D gene: TRBD1
clone size: few
CDR3 protein: CASSPGTGIYEQYF
CDR3 DNA: TGCGCCAGCAGTCCCGGGACAGGGATTTACGAGCAGTACTTC

V gene: TRBV21-1
J gene: TRBJ2-5
D gene: -
clone size: -
CDR3 protein: CASSATLGVEETQYF
CDR3 DNA: TGTGCCAGCAGCGCGACCCTGGGAGTGGAGGAGACCCAGTACTTC

V gene: TRBV20-1
J gene: TRBJ1-3
D gene: TRBD1
clone size: -
CDR3 protein: CSARDRGQTDTIYF
CDR3 DNA: TGCAGTGCTAGAGACAGGGGACAGACGGACACCATATATTTT

V gene: TRBV5-1
J gene: TRBJ1-1
D gene: -
clone size: -
CDR3 protein: CASSLQGPTEAFF
CDR3 DNA: TGCGCCAGCAGCTTGCAGGGACCCACTGAAGCTTTCTTT

V gene: TRBV27
J gene: TRBJ2-3
D gene: -
clone size: -
CDR3 protein: CASSSRGLTDTQYF
CDR3 DNA: TGTGCCAGCAGTTCGCGGGGGCTCACAGATACGCAGTATTTT

V gene: TRBV27
J gene: TRBJ2-2
D gene: -
clone size: -
CDR3 protein: CASGVANTGELFF
CDR3 DNA: TGTGCCAGCGGGGTAGCTAACACCGGGGAGCTGTTTTTT

V gene: TRBV20-1
J gene: TRBJ2-2
D gene: TRBD2
clone size: -
CDR3 protein: CSAASGGELFF
CDR3 DNA: TGCAGTGCGGCTAGCGGCGGGGAGCTGTTTTTT

V gene: TRBV12-3/TRBV12-4
J gene: TRBJ1-3
D gene: -
clone size: -
CDR3 protein: CASTLFLYRVGSGNTIYF
CDR3 DNA: TGTGCCAGCACCCTCTTTCTTTACAGGGTGGGCTCTGGAAACACCATATATTTT

V gene: TRBV6-2/TRBV6-3
J gene: TRBJ2-1
D gene: -
clone size: -
CDR3 protein: CASSYRGSGNEQFF
CDR3 DNA: TGTGCCAGCAGTTATAGGGGGTCGGGGAATGAGCAGTTCTTC

V gene: TRBV6-5
J gene: TRBJ2-7
D gene: -
clone size: -
CDR3 protein: CASRDGSYEQYF
CDR3 DNA: TGTGCCAGCAGGGACGGATCCTACGAGCAGTACTTC

V gene: TRBV7-9
J gene: TRBJ2-5
D gene: -
clone size: many
CDR3 protein: CASSLAGAILQETQYF
CDR3 DNA: TGTGCCAGCAGCTTAGCGGGGGCCATCCTCCAAGAGACCCAGTACTTC

V gene: TRBV29-1
J gene: TRBJ2-2
D gene: -
clone size: few
CDR3 protein: CSVVMPVNTGELFF
CDR3 DNA: TGCAGCGTTGTTATGCCAGTTAACACCGGGGAGCTGTTTTTT

V gene: TRBV7-2
J gene: TRBJ2-1
D gene: TRBD2
clone size: few
CDR3 protein: CASSRAGGPYNEQFF
CDR3 DNA: TGTGCCAGCAGCAGAGCGGGGGGACCTTACAATGAGCAGTTCTTC

V gene: TRBV2
J gene: TRBJ1-2
D gene: -
clone size: -
CDR3 protein: CASSVRHYGYTF
CDR3 DNA: TGTGCCAGCAGTGTACGACACTATGGCTACACCTTC

V gene: TRBV9
J gene: TRBJ2-2
D gene: -
clone size: -
CDR3 protein: CASSLPRGSDTGELFF
CDR3 DNA: TGTGCCAGCAGCTTACCCAGGGGAAGTGACACCGGGGAGCTGTTTTTT

V gene: TRBV12-3/TRBV12-4
J gene: TRBJ1-5
D gene: -
clone size: few
CDR3 protein: CASSVRQGNQPQHF
CDR3 DNA: TGTGCCAGCAGCGTCAGACAGGGCAATCAGCCCCAGCATTTT

V gene: TRBV6-2/TRBV6-3
J gene: TRBJ2-7
D gene: TRBD1
clone size: -
CDR3 protein: CASSSQGVSSYEQYF
CDR3 DNA: TGTGCCAGCAGTTCCCAGGGGGTTAGCTCCTACGAGCAGTACTTC

V gene: TRBV20-1
J gene: TRBJ2-4
D gene: TRBD1
clone size: -
CDR3 protein: CSASQGADIQYF
CDR3 DNA: TGCAGTGCTTCTCAGGGGGCGGACATTCAGTACTTC

V gene: TRBV6-5
J gene: TRBJ2-7
D gene: -
clone size: few
CDR3 protein: CASGPSQGSYEQYF
CDR3 DNA: TGTGCCAGTGGACCTTCGCAGGGATCCTACGAGCAGTACTTC

V gene: TRBV25-1
J gene: TRBJ1-4
D gene: -
clone size: -
CDR3 protein: CASTGATNEKLFF
CDR3 DNA: TGTGCCAGCACAGGGGCGACTAATGAAAAACTGTTTTTT

V gene: TRBV6-6
J gene: TRBJ2-2
D gene: -
clone size: -
CDR3 protein: CASSYLGAANTGELFF
CDR3 DNA: TGTGCCAGCAGTTACTTAGGCGCCGCGAACACCGGGGAGCTGTTTTTT

V gene: TRBV7-9
J gene: TRBJ2-1
D gene: -
clone size: -
CDR3 protein: CASNVPGGPKLNEQFF
CDR3 DNA: TGTGCCAGCAACGTCCCCGGGGGGCCCAAACTCAATGAGCAGTTCTTC

V gene: TRBV15
J gene: TRBJ1-1
D gene: TRBD1
clone size: -
CDR3 protein: CATSTKRVGDRGVVDTEAFF
CDR3 DNA: TGTGCCACCAGCACAAAGAGGGTTGGGGACAGGGGCGTGGTGGACACTGAAGCTTTCTTT

V gene: TRBV21-1
J gene: TRBJ1-1
D gene: -
clone size: -
CDR3 protein: CASRGTWGRTEAFF
CDR3 DNA: TGTGCCAGCAGAGGAACCTGGGGAAGGACTGAAGCTTTCTTT

V gene: TRBV12-3/TRBV12-4
J gene: TRBJ1-4
D gene: -
clone size: -
CDR3 protein: CASSQSASGKDEKLFF
CDR3 DNA: TGTGCCAGCAGTCAAAGCGCCTCAGGGAAAGACGAAAAACTGTTTTTT